The sequence of this TCR beta chain was determined in a study of blood T cell repertoires in COVID-19. On the study more broadly: PBMCs, B-cell-depleted T cells, or T cells provided the cDNA or gDNA that made up the material.

Trimming left V 2 bases short and J 5 bases short, with 19 bases between. The CDR3 sequence is 16 residues long. Per germline, CDR1 MDHEN and CDR2 SYDVKM. The authors' processing: The assay estimated nucleated cells by amplifying reference gene primers. Some clones are missing from TCRdb's copy, which holds only in-frame ones; the method was immunoSEQ multiplex PCR. V and J calls plus clone size are reproduced from that table; the DNA served to infer D and trimming. Of approximately 15,000 clones detected, approximately 78% appear once; the ten largest clones hold about 22%. The origin of this receptor is a man aged 60 to 75 with active or convalescent COVID-19. Sequences were obtained from peripheral blood. The rearrangement joins TRBV28 to TRBJ2-7, with D tentatively TRBD2 (5 bases). CDR3 region: CASSLDPAGLGHEQYF. CDR3 nucleotides: TGTGCCAGCAGTTTAGACCCCGCGGGCTTAGGCCACGAGCAGTACTTC.